The clone carrying this T cell receptor (beta chain) occurred many times. This sample was taken from a study of naive and memory T cell subsets. Indicated treatment: skin biopsy from PPD injection site in Mantoux-positive individual. TCR cDNA received a 3' ligated oligonucleotide that carried a UMI. Tuberculin skin test biopsies were taken where PPD was injected in Mantoux-positive people. Ligated cDNA underwent four rounds of PCR with nested alpha and beta constant region primers and SP2. TCRdb re-called the UMI-ligation and nested PCR reads through MiXCR, storing one row per CDR3 protein. Among some 14,000 distinct CDR3 sequences listed, 4% to 6.5% were seen once. This TCR came from an adult in good health. The sample here was skin, taken from a tuberculin skin test site.

CDR3 residues: CSASPSTVGRDEQFF. CDR3 nucleotide sequence: TGCAGTGCTAGCCCCTCAACCGTCGGCAGAGATGAGCAGTTCTTC. This rearrangement joins TRBV20-1 to TRBJ2-1; D gene ambiguous. Trimming took off 3 bases at V and 8 bases at J, with 20 bases between the two ends. This CDR3 has 15 residues. Per the germline V gene, CDR1 is DFQATT and CDR2 is SNEGSKA (reference sequence).